These T cell receptor beta chains were read from a single sample in a study of cytomegalovirus exposure and HLA in healthy donors. Libraries were prepared by immunoSEQ multiplex PCR; TCRdb keeps only in-frame clonotypes and omits some of them. The data hold approximately 75,000 clones, with roughly 71% observed a single time. Sequencing used PBMCs. The source of these receptors is a woman aged 60-75 years in good health and CMV-seropositive. Both conserved end residues are part of each CDR3. The D gene is left open where the match is weak. Size tells how often a clone was seen (once, few, many) or the class of an expanded clone, and some rows leave it out.

size	D	V	J	CDR3	DNA
NA	TRBD1	TRBV29-1	TRBJ2-2	CSVSDRVGANTGELFF	TGCAGCGTTTCGGACAGGGTTGGGGCGAACACCGGGGAGCTGTTTTTT
NA	NA	TRBV29-1	TRBJ1-1	CSVEGSPGGTEAFF	TGCAGCGTTGAAGGGAGTCCCGGGGGCACTGAAGCTTTCTTT
once	TRBD1	TRBV4-1	TRBJ1-2	CASSQQGAEGYTF	TGCGCCAGCAGCCAACAGGGGGCGGAGGGCTACACCTTC
NA	TRBD1	TRBV30	TRBJ1-4	CAWSKTGSDEKLFF	TGTGCCTGGAGTAAGACAGGGAGTGATGAAAAACTGTTTTTT
NA	TRBD1	TRBV27	TRBJ1-1	CASSQGAGEAFF	TGTGCCAGCAGTCAGGGGGCGGGTGAAGCTTTCTTT
NA	TRBD2	TRBV5-1	TRBJ2-3	CASKPTGGSSTDTQYF	TGCGCCAGCAAACCCACCGGGGGGAGTAGCACAGATACGCAGTATTTT
NA	TRBD1	TRBV7-9	TRBJ1-2	CASSLAGGNGYTF	TGTGCCAGCAGCTTAGCAGGGGGCAACGGCTACACCTTC
NA	NA	TRBV4-1	TRBJ1-5	CASSQDHGPSKQPQHF	TGCGCCAGCAGCCAAGACCACGGGCCTAGCAAACAGCCCCAGCATTTT
NA	NA	TRBV5-1	TRBJ1-1	CASSLGRVLNTEAFF	TGCGCCAGCAGCTTGGGCAGGGTCCTGAACACTGAAGCTTTCTTT
NA	NA	TRBV19	TRBJ2-5	CASKLGPQETQYF	TGTGCCAGTAAATTGGGGCCCCAAGAGACCCAGTACTTC
few	TRBD1	TRBV9	TRBJ1-2	CASSGNFQGDYGYTF	TGTGCCAGCAGCGGTAACTTCCAGGGGGACTATGGCTACACCTTC
NA	NA	TRBV2	TRBJ2-1	CASRGGGREQFF	TGTGCCAGCAGGGGCGGAGGACGGGAGCAGTTCTTC
NA	NA	TRBV7-6	TRBJ1-2	CASSLGQANYGYTF	TGTGCCAGCAGCTTAGGACAGGCGAACTATGGCTACACCTTC
few	NA	TRBV6-1	TRBJ1-2	CAITEGATNYGYTF	TGTGCCATCACCGAAGGAGCCACTAACTATGGCTACACCTTC
NA	TRBD1	TRBV9	TRBJ1-4	CASSGTGSTNEKLFF	TGTGCCAGCAGCGGGACAGGGTCTACTAATGAAAAACTGTTTTTT
NA	TRBD2	TRBV7-2	TRBJ2-7	CASSFTSGGAHEQYF	TGTGCCAGCAGCTTTACCAGCGGGGGGGCCCACGAGCAGTACTTC
NA	NA	TRBV5-1	TRBJ1-2	CASSLEPPGGYTF	TGCGCCAGCAGCTTGGAACCCCCCGGGGGCTACACCTTC
NA	NA	TRBV5-1	TRBJ2-7	CASSLVGTSTYEQYF	TGCGCCAGCAGCTTGGTCGGGACTTCAACCTACGAGCAGTACTTC
NA	NA	TRBV9	TRBJ1-3	CASSVTGSSGNTIYF	TGTGCCAGCAGCGTGACAGGTAGCTCTGGAAACACCATATATTTT
NA	TRBD1	TRBV6-6	TRBJ1-2	CASSATGSGYGYTF	TGTGCCAGCAGTGCGACAGGGTCTGGCTATGGCTACACCTTC
NA	NA	TRBV6-1	TRBJ2-7	CASSQRLVLDEQYF	TGTGCCAGCAGTCAGCGACTAGTATTGGACGAGCAGTACTTC
NA	NA	TRBV29-1	TRBJ2-7	CSVGGVSRGAYEQYF	TGCAGCGTTGGAGGGGTCTCCAGGGGTGCCTACGAGCAGTACTTC
NA	NA	TRBV7-9	TRBJ2-6	CASSPLAGSGANVLTF	TGTGCCAGCAGCCCCCTGGCGGGGTCTGGGGCCAACGTCCTGACTTTC
NA	NA	TRBV19	TRBJ2-5	CASTPEGRETQYF	TGTGCCAGTACCCCGGAGGGAAGAGAGACCCAGTACTTC
once	TRBD1	TRBV19	TRBJ1-1	CASAPGQGASNTEAFF	TGTGCCAGTGCACCGGGACAGGGGGCTTCCAACACTGAAGCTTTCTTT
NA	NA	TRBV9	TRBJ2-5	CASSVVPGFQETQYF	TGTGCCAGCAGCGTAGTTCCAGGATTTCAGGAGACCCAGTACTTC
few	TRBD1	TRBV5-5	TRBJ1-5	CASSRTGGEDQPQHF	TGTGCCAGCAGCAGGACAGGGGGCGAGGATCAGCCCCAGCATTTT
NA	NA	TRBV30	TRBJ2-2	CAWSVWQLTRDGELFF	TGTGCCTGGAGTGTGTGGCAGCTCACACGGGACGGGGAGCTGTTTTTT
few	TRBD2	TRBV6-5	TRBJ2-1	CASSGGASSYNEQFF	TGTGCCAGTAGCGGGGGGGCCAGCTCCTACAATGAGCAGTTCTTC
few	NA	TRBV7-9	TRBJ1-3	CASSLNSVREGNTIYF	TGTGCCAGCAGCTTAAACTCCGTCAGGGAAGGAAACACCATATATTTT
NA	NA	TRBV6-1	TRBJ2-2	CASSETVTGELFF	TGTGCCAGCAGTGAGACTGTCACCGGGGAGCTGTTTTTT
NA	NA	TRBV7-9	TRBJ2-3	CASSQWSGQKPITQYF	TGTGCCAGCAGCCAGTGGTCCGGACAAAAACCAATTACGCAGTATTTT
NA	NA	TRBV6-5	TRBJ2-7	CASSSTGSSYEQYF	TGTGCCAGCAGCTCCACAGGGAGCTCCTACGAGCAGTACTTC
NA	TRBD2	TRBV5-4	TRBJ2-5	CASSLRGGPQETQYF	TGTGCCAGCAGCTTGCGGGGGGGCCCCCAAGAGACCCAGTACTTC
NA	NA	TRBV19	TRBJ2-7	CASSISSGASYEQYF	TGTGCCAGTAGTATTTCCAGCGGAGCATCCTACGAGCAGTACTTC
NA	TRBD2	TRBV5-6	TRBJ2-4	CASSLEAGGRGNIQYF	TGTGCCAGCAGCTTGGAGGCGGGAGGGCGTGGAAACATTCAGTACTTC
NA	NA	TRBV30	TRBJ1-5	CAWSGQVTEPQHF	TGTGCCTGGAGTGGACAGGTTACGGAGCCCCAGCATTTT
NA	NA	TRBV12-5	TRBJ1-5	CASGLGQLNQPQHF	TGTGCTAGTGGTTTGGGACAGCTTAATCAGCCCCAGCATTTT
few	NA	TRBV5-6	TRBJ2-2	CASSLAGTNTGELFF	TGTGCCAGCAGCTTGGCAGGTACGAACACCGGGGAGCTGTTTTTT
NA	NA	TRBV5-4	TRBJ2-7	CASSSGAGQGYEQYF	TGTGCCAGCAGCTCAGGCGCGGGGCAAGGCTACGAGCAGTACTTC
NA	NA	TRBV30	TRBJ2-5	CAWMRAAPAETQYF	TGTGCCTGGATGAGGGCGGCCCCGGCGGAGACCCAGTACTTC
NA	NA	TRBV7-9	TRBJ1-5	CASSLVDQPQHF	TGTGCCAGCAGCTTAGTAGATCAGCCCCAGCATTTT
NA	TRBD1	TRBV30	TRBJ1-4	CAWSVGQGSEKLFF	TGTGCCTGGAGTGTGGGACAGGGTAGCGAAAAACTGTTTTTT
NA	NA	TRBV7-2	TRBJ1-1	CASSFSVNTEAFF	TGTGCCAGCAGCTTTTCTGTGAACACTGAAGCTTTCTTT
NA	TRBD1	TRBV5-1	TRBJ2-5	CASTKTGPQKETQYF	TGCGCCAGTACTAAGACAGGGCCCCAGAAAGAGACCCAGTACTTC
NA	TRBD1	TRBV5-6	TRBJ2-2	CASRGTGDTGELFF	TGTGCCAGCAGGGGGACAGGGGACACCGGGGAGCTGTTTTTT
NA	TRBD1	TRBV6-5	TRBJ1-2	CASRRDRELGYGYTF	TGTGCCAGCAGGCGGGACAGGGAGCTAGGCTATGGCTACACCTTC
NA	TRBD1	TRBV5-1	TRBJ2-1	CASSLWGQGAVNEQFF	TGCGCCAGCAGCTTGTGGGGACAGGGGGCTGTCAATGAGCAGTTCTTC
NA	TRBD1	TRBV30	TRBJ2-2	CAWTGRWTGLNTGELFF	TGTGCCTGGACCGGCCGATGGACAGGGCTGAACACCGGGGAGCTGTTTTTT
few	TRBD1	TRBV30	TRBJ1-1	CAWRTGTGNIQSLEAFF	TGTGCCTGGAGAACCGGGACAGGAAACATACAATCTCTTGAAGCTTTCTTT
NA	NA	TRBV15	TRBJ1-1	CATSRPGQMNTEAFF	TGTGCCACCAGCAGGCCCGGACAGATGAACACTGAAGCTTTCTTT
few	NA	TRBV7-2	TRBJ1-5	CASSLDMSNQPQHF	TGTGCCAGCAGCTTAGATATGAGCAATCAGCCCCAGCATTTT
NA	NA	TRBV29-1	TRBJ1-5	CSVELGGNQPQHF	TGCAGCGTCGAATTAGGGGGCAATCAGCCCCAGCATTTT
once	TRBD1	TRBV29-1	TRBJ1-6	CSVRTGAKNSPLHF	TGCAGCGTTAGGACAGGCGCCAAAAATTCACCCCTCCACTTT
NA	NA	TRBV5-1	TRBJ2-5	CASSPAQIQETQYF	TGCGCCAGCAGCCCCGCCCAGATCCAAGAGACCCAGTACTTC
NA	NA	TRBV6-6	TRBJ2-7	CASSYPEGLEQYF	TGTGCCAGCAGTTACCCGGAGGGTTTAGAGCAGTACTTC
NA	TRBD2	TRBV11-2	TRBJ2-1	CASSRTLAVEGNEQFF	TGTGCCAGCAGCCGGACTCTAGCGGTGGAGGGCAATGAGCAGTTCTTC
NA	NA	TRBV21-1	TRBJ1-2	CASSLRRRGQGQGYTF	TGTGCCAGCAGCTTAAGAAGGAGGGGACAGGGTCAAGGCTACACCTTC
NA	NA	TRBV27	TRBJ2-3	CASSPGRTDTQYF	TGTGCCAGCAGTCCTGGGCGCACAGATACGCAGTATTTT